These 24 T cell receptor beta chains came from one sample sequenced in a study of blood T cells in healthy people across ages. Alongside a J-beta primer mix, a sample-barcoded 5' primer served in a second PCR lasting roughly 6 to 12 cycles. MiXCR, applied by TCRdb to the 5' RACE reads, yields one record per CDR3 protein. The table records about a million distinct CDR3 sequences, 48% of them present only once. The sequenced material came from blood. Every receptor here comes from a man aged 25 to 45 in good health.

This chain uses TRBV28 with TRBJ1-2, with 8 nucleotides matching TRBD1. This CDR3 spans 15 amino acids. Per germline, CDR1 MDHEN and CDR2 SYDVKM. V shed 2 bases, J shed 2 bases, and the junction held 4 bases outside the gene matches. CDR3 sequence reads: CASSLGRGRNYGYTF. The CDR3 DNA reads as TGTGCCAGCAGTTTAGGCAGGGGGCGGAACTATGGCTACACCTTC.

This chain joins TRBV20-1 and TRBJ1-2; 9 bases match TRBD1. The CDR3 has 13 amino acids. V lost 1 base and J lost 7; bases outside the gene matches: 4. Germline CDR1 DFQATT, CDR2 SNEGSKA (reference sequence). CDR3 amino acids: CSARAQQGAGYTF. The CDR3 coding sequence is TGCAGTGCTAGAGCGCAACAGGGGGCTGGCTACACCTTC.

This clonotype was picked up many times. The chain has TRBV25-1 and TRBJ2-3, with D possibly matching TRBD1 (6 bases). V was pared by 6 bases and J by 2 bases, with 12 bases between. Germline V gives CDR1 MGHDK, CDR2 SYGVNS. The CDR3 is 14 amino acids. CDR3 nucleotide sequence: TGTGCCAGCAGACGGGACACCACCACAGATACGCAGTATTTT. It encodes CASRRDTTTDTQYF.

The V and J genes are TRBV12-5 and TRBJ1-1; unclear D gene. Germline CDR1 LGHNT, CDR2 FRNRAP. The V end lost 6 bases, the J end lost 5 bases, and 22 bases lay between the germline ends. The CDR3 consists of 16 residues. The CDR3 loop reads CASGTGVSFLGTEAFF. CDR3 nucleotides: TGTGCTAGTGGGACGGGTGTATCTTTCTTGGGGACTGAAGCTTTCTTT.

This chain links TRBV20-1 with TRBJ1-4, with D perhaps matching TRBD1 (6 bases). There are 14 residues in the CDR3. From germline, CDR1 is DFQATT and CDR2 SNEGSKA (reference sequence). V lost 6 bases and J lost 5, with 16 bases in between. CDR3 nucleotide sequence: TGCAGTGCACCCCACAGGGCCTACAATGAAAAACTGTTTTTT. Protein product: CSAPHRAYNEKLFF.

This clonotype has only a few counts. This chain connects TRBV12-3 or TRBV12-4 to TRBJ1-1, with unresolved D. The CDR3 covers 13 residues. V lost 6 bases, J lost 5 bases, and 13 bases lay in between. The CDR3 spells CASSPETRTEAFF. CDR3 bases: TGTGCCAGCAGCCCTGAGACGAGAACTGAAGCTTTCTTT.

The V and J genes are TRBV27 and TRBJ1-1; D gene unclear. The CDR3 length is 12 residues. V dropped 8 bases and J dropped 5 bases, with 12 bases sitting between them. Germline CDR1 reads MNHEY; CDR2 reads SMNVEV (reference sequence). The CDR3 sequence is CASQSRGTEAFF. The CDR3 nucleotides read TGTGCCAGCCAATCAAGAGGTACTGAAGCTTTCTTT.

The chain recombines TRBV12-3 or TRBV12-4 with TRBJ2-3, with D unclear. V was clipped by 3 bases and J by 2 bases, with 12 bases between them. This CDR3 comprises 15 residues. The CDR3 coding sequence is TGTGCCAGCAGTTTTCGGAAGCGTTTCACAGATACGCAGTATTTT. Its translation: CASSFRKRFTDTQYF.

This clonotype was detected only once. V gene TRBV20-1 combines with J gene TRBJ2-5; 8 nucleotides agree with TRBD2. With the DNA end fitting TRBJ2-7 better, the J assignment may be wrong. The CDR3 spans 13 residues. Germline V CDR1 and CDR2: DFQATT, SNEGSKA (reference sequence). The CDR3 loop reads CSARWRGAGEQYF. DNA of the CDR3: TGCAGTGCTAGGTGGCGGGGGGCGGGCGAGCAGTACTTC.

This clonotype was picked up many times. The chain recombines TRBV27 with TRBJ2-1; 13 bases align to TRBD2. The J segment lost 4 bases and the V segment lost 5 bases, leaving 2 bases of the junction unmatched. Germline V gene lookup returns CDR1 MNHEY and CDR2 SMNVEV (reference sequence). The CDR3 consists of 15 residues. CDR3 amino acids: CASSATSGGYNEQFF. CDR3 in DNA: TGTGCCAGCAGTGCGACTAGCGGGGGGTACAATGAGCAGTTCTTC.

V usage is TRBV20-1 and J usage is TRBJ2-1; 12 nucleotides match TRBD1. The CDR3 is 18 residues long. The germline V gene has CDR1 DFQATT and CDR2 SNEGSKA (reference sequence). Unmatched junction bases numbered 15, after V lost 4 bases and J lost 5 bases. The CDR3 DNA follows: TGCAGTGCTAAGGGGATGGGACAGGGGGCTTTGTTAGACAATGAGCAGTTCTTC. Encoded protein: CSAKGMGQGALLDNEQFF.

This chain connects TRBV20-1 to TRBJ2-3; D gene uncertain. The CDR3 consists of 14 residues. Germline V gene data show CDR1 as DFQATT and CDR2 as SNEGSKA (reference sequence). Trimming removed 2 bases at V and 2 bases at J, with 11 bases between. The CDR3: CSARQEWVTDTQYF. The CDR3 DNA is TGCAGTGCTAGACAGGAATGGGTCACAGATACGCAGTATTTT.

This clonotype was seen more than once but under ten times. The chain links TRBV7-6 to TRBJ1-3; D ambiguous. CDR1 and CDR2 (germline): SGHVS, FNYEAQ. CDR3 size: 16 residues. The germline V and J ends were trimmed by 4 bases and 4 bases, with 17 bases remaining between them. The CDR3 is CASSSRLGPEGNTIYF. DNA of the CDR3: TGTGCCAGCAGCTCCAGACTCGGGCCAGAAGGAAACACCATATATTTT.

To note about this clonotype: This may be a read error, as it is one base from a much larger clone. The rearrangement joins TRBV10-3 to TRBJ2-3; the match to TRBD2 covers 7 bases. Germline V gene sequence: CDR1 ENHRY, CDR2 SYGVKD. Trimming removed 8 bases from V and 2 bases from J; junction bases left unmatched: 10. This CDR3 spans 15 amino acids. CDR3 loop: CAICSGSRNTDTQYF. The CDR3, as DNA: TGTGCCATCTGTAGCGGGTCTCGGAACACAGATACGCAGTATTTT.

This clonotype has only a few counts. This rearrangement joins TRBV28 to TRBJ2-4; D is unclear. The CDR3 spans 17 residues. Germline CDR1 and CDR2: MDHEN and SYDVKM. The V end lost 5 bases, the J end lost 0 bases, and 17 bases lay between the germline ends. The CDR3 nucleotides read TGTGCCAGCAGTAGCCCCCAGCTAACCCTAGCCAAAAACATTCAGTACTTC. Its protein product is CASSSPQLTLAKNIQYF. The whole variable domain, filled in from reference TRBV28 and TRBJ2-4, reads DVKVTQSSRYLVKRTGEKVFLECVQDMDHENMFWYRQDPGLGLRLIYFSYDVKMKEKGDIPEGYSVSREKKERFSLILESASTNQTSMYLCASSSPQLTLAKNIQYFGAGTRLSVL.

V gene TRBV4-3 combines with J gene TRBJ2-3; a weak D match, TRBD2 (5 bases). Germline V gives CDR1 LGHNA, CDR2 YSLEER. The CDR3 totals 15 residues. V lost 3 bases and J 3 bases, leaving 13 bases between the germline ends. The CDR3 bases are TGCGCCAGCAGCCAGGAGTCGACGGGGACAGATACGCAGTATTTT. This sequence encodes CASSQESTGTDTQYF.

This clonotype was seen just once. The junction differs from germline at one of its ends, possibly a read error. V is TRBV10-3 and J is TRBJ2-3, with D possibly being TRBD2 (7 bases). CDR3 length: 16 amino acids. In germline, CDR1 is ENHRY, CDR2 SYGVKD. CDR3 coding DNA: TGTGTCATCAGTGAGTCGGGGGGCTCCACCACAGATACGCAGTATTTT. The encoded protein is CVISESGGSTTDTQYF.

The rearrangement links TRBV27 to TRBJ2-3; tentative D call: TRBD2 (6 bases). Trimming took off 8 bases at V and 3 bases at J, with 15 bases between the two ends. The CDR3 extends over 14 amino acids. Per the germline V gene, CDR1 is MNHEY and CDR2 is SMNVEV (reference sequence). The CDR3 region is CASRPHGGTDTQYF. CDR3 nucleotides: TGTGCCAGCCGCCCTCACGGGGGTACAGATACGCAGTATTTT.

This clonotype has a count of ten or more. The rearrangement uses TRBV29-1 and TRBJ2-4, with D perhaps TRBD2 (7 bases). The CDR3 runs 13 residues. V lost 4 bases and J 3 bases, leaving 10 bases between the germline ends. The V gene's germline CDR1 is SQVTM and CDR2 ANQGSEA. This CDR3 is CSVAGGRKNIQYF. DNA for the CDR3: TGCAGCGTTGCGGGGGGCCGCAAAAACATTCAGTACTTC.

This chain uses TRBV19 with TRBJ1-1, with D tentatively TRBD1 (6 bases). The CDR3 runs to 13 residues. V gave up 5 bases and J gave up 5 bases, with 12 bases separating them. Germline-derived CDR1 and CDR2 are LNHDA and SQIVND (reference sequence). The CDR3 is CASSDQGRTEAFF. The CDR3 DNA reads as TGTGCCAGTAGTGACCAGGGGAGGACTGAAGCTTTCTTT.

J is TRBJ2-1 and V is TRBV9; 8 nucleotides match TRBD2. With V trimmed by 2 bases and J by 2 bases, 12 bases remained unmatched. Germline loops: CDR1 SGDLS, CDR2 YYNGEE. The CDR3 has 18 residues. CDR3 in DNA: TGTGCCAGCAGCGTGGGCGCGGGGGGCAATCGGGCCTACAATGAGCAGTTCTTC. Its protein is CASSVGAGGNRAYNEQFF.

V gene TRBV5-1 combines with J gene TRBJ1-5; D might be TRBD1 (6 bases). The V gene's germline CDR1 is SGHRS and CDR2 YFSETQ. This CDR3 is built from 15 residues. V was cut by 3 bases and J by 1 base, with 11 bases left in between. The chain's CDR3 is CASSWRTVSNQPQHF. Written as DNA, the CDR3 is TGCGCCAGCAGCTGGCGGACAGTGAGCAATCAGCCCCAGCATTTT.

J is TRBJ1-5 and V is TRBV5-1; weak D call: TRBD1 (5 bases). CDR1 and CDR2 (germline): SGHRS, YFSETQ. The CDR3 is 13 amino acids. V gave up 5 bases and J gave up 3 bases, with 9 bases separating them. The CDR3 DNA sequence: TGCGCCAGCAGACAGGAGACCAATCAGCCCCAGCATTTT. This gives the protein CASRQETNQPQHF.

This clonotype was observed a handful of times. This chain uses TRBV21-1 with TRBJ2-3. TRBV21-1 is assigned pseudogene status. This CDR3 region has 17 residues. The CDR3 sequence is CASSIYSGSLSTDTQYF. Written as DNA, the CDR3 is TGTGCCAGCAGCATATACTCAGGATCCCTTAGCACAGATACGCAGTATTTT.